This record concerns one TCR beta chain sequence. What it binds is not known. The sample originates from a study of T cell repertoires in cytomegalovirus infection. Study-level background: Well-studied HLA-B-restricted epitopes and recently identified HLA-C-restricted epitopes of CMV were both used in the study. In public TCR beta signatures, there were indications of both CMV infection and matching HLA type.

Findings and limits, study-wide: Accumulated public TCR beta family frequency recognized individuals carrying CMV together with the relevant HLA. HLA-C-restricted CMV-specific TCR beta clonotypes prevailed in the ex vivo response.

TCRdb re-derived calls from the reads in MiXCR, one entry per CDR3 protein. Among 750,000 to 950,000 distinct CDR3 sequences, 25% to 35% were seen once, and the ten largest hold around 13%. The CDR3 length is 16 residues. Germline CDR1 is LNHNV and CDR2 is YYDKDF (reference sequence). Losses at the gene ends were 3 bases for V and 3 bases for J; bases not matched to a gene: 7. Sample: cultured CD8+ T cells from PBMCs, taken from culture after CMV antigen stimulation. This TCR came from a human donor in good health (CMV status not recorded). Some clones in this sample may be carry-over from other donors' samples. The gene calls are TRBV15 and TRBJ2-1; TRBD2 matches at 8 bases. The CDR3 DNA follows: TGTGCCACCAGCAGTTTAGCGGCGGGGGGCTACAATGAGCAGTTCTTC. Translating it yields CATSSLAAGGYNEQFF.